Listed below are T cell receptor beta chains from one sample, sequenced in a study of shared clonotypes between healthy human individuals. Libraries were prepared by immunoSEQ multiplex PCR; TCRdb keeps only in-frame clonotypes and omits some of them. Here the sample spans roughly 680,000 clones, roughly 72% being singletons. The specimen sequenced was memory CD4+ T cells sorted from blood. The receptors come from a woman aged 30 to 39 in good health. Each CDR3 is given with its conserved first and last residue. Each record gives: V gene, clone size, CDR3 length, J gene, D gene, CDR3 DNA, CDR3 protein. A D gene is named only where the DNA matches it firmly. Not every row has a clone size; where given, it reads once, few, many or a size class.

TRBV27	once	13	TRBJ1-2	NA	TGTGCCAGCAGTTCCGGGGGGGTCTATGGCTACACCTTC	CASSSGGVYGYTF
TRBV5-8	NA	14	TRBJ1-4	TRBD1	TGTGCCAGCAGCCCACAGGGGTTTCGGGAAAAACTGTTTTTT	CASSPQGFREKLFF
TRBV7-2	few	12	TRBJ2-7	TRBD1	TGTGCCAGCAGCTCACAGGGGTTCGAGCAGTACTTC	CASSSQGFEQYF
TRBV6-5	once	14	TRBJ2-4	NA	TGTGCCAGCAAAAGACCGGGAGCCAAAAACATTCAGTACTTC	CASKRPGAKNIQYF
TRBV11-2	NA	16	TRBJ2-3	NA	TGTGCCAGCAGCCTAGAGGGGGATTTAGTGACCGATACGCAGTATTTT	CASSLEGDLVTDTQYF
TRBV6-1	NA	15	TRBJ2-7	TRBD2	TGTGCCACGACTCCTCTAGCGGGAGGGCCCTACGAGCAGTACTTC	CATTPLAGGPYEQYF
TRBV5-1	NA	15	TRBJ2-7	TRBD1	TGCGCCAGCAGTTTTGGGGGGACAGGTAGCTTGGAGCAGTACTTC	CASSFGGTGSLEQYF
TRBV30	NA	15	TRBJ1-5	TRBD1	TGTGCCTGGAGTCGAGGACAGGGTAGCAATCAGCCCCAGCATTTT	CAWSRGQGSNQPQHF
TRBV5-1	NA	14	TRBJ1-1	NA	TGCGCCAGCAGCTTCATAGGGGCAGGCACTGAAGCTTTCTTT	CASSFIGAGTEAFF
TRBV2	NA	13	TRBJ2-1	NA	TGTGCCAGCATGGAGTGGTTAGCGAATGAGCAGTTCTTC	CASMEWLANEQFF
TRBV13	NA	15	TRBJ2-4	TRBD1	TGTGCCAGCACCAAACCCGGGACAGGCTCAAACATTCAGTACTTC	CASTKPGTGSNIQYF
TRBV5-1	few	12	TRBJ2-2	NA	TGCGCCAGCAGCGTGGGCACCGGGGAGCTGTTTTTT	CASSVGTGELFF
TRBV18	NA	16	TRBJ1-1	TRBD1	TGTGCCAGCTCACCTGCGACGGGGACAGCCTACACTGAAGCTTTCTTT	CASSPATGTAYTEAFF
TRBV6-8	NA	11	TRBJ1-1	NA	TGTGCCAGCTCCGAAGCAGGGGCGGCTTTCTTT	CASSEAGAAFF
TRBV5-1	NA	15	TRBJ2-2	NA	TGCGCCAGCAGCGTTCTCAGGGGGAACACCGGGGAGCTGTTTTTT	CASSVLRGNTGELFF
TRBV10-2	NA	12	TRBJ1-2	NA	TGCGCCAGCAGTGATAATAACTATGGCTACACCTTC	CASSDNNYGYTF
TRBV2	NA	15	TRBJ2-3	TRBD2	TGTGCCAGCAGCCGACTGACTAGCAAGGCAGATACGCAGTATTTT	CASSRLTSKADTQYF